This T cell receptor beta chain was identified during a study of brain T cells in children with intractable seizures. The protocol was immunoSEQ multiplex PCR, while the TCRdb copy is restricted to in-frame clones and leaves out a portion. Of 70,000 to 85,000 clones listed, more than 75% are singletons. The V gene end was trimmed by 3 bases and the J gene end by 0 bases; junction bases not matched to a gene: 10. Germline V gene lookup returns CDR1 MNHEY and CDR2 SMNVEV (reference sequence). The CDR3 consists of 18 residues. Sequences were derived from peripheral blood, sampled at surgery. This chain links TRBV27 with TRBJ1-4; TRBD1 agrees at 7 bases. This receptor was identified in a girl aged 2 to 10 with Rasmussen encephalitis and intractable seizures. The CDR3 sequence is CASSFRGQRKATNEKLFF. CDR3 DNA: TGTGCCAGCAGTTTCCGGGGACAGCGAAAAGCAACTAATGAAAAACTGTTTTTT.